This T cell receptor beta chain was identified during a study of blood T cell repertoires in COVID-19. Study overall: PBMCs, B-cell-depleted T cells, or T cells provided the cDNA or gDNA that made up the material.

Participants came from fewer than 25 US areas, aged roughly 18 to 95 years. Symptom resolution, clearance, or two negative PCRs marked the recovered donors of Cohort 3. The authors' processing: Counts of nucleated cells, estimated from reference gene primer amplification, were obtained. Clones were read by immunoSEQ multiplex PCR, and TCRdb kept only the in-frame ones, dropping some. V and J calls and clone size follow that table, whereas D and trimming were derived from the DNA. The table includes roughly 250,000 clones, approximately 85% detected once. J lost 1 base, V lost 0 bases, and 6 bases had no gene match. CDR1 and CDR2 from the germline V gene are MNHEY and SVGEGT. The CDR3 spans 17 residues.

The TCR sequence derives from a woman in her 30s who had recovered from COVID-19. This chain uses TRBV6-2 or TRBV6-3 with TRBJ2-4; 7 nucleotides agree with TRBD2. Sequenced: PBMCs or T cells enriched from blood (not recorded which). The CDR3 DNA reads as TGTGCCAGCAGTTACTCCTTGAGGGGAGGGGCCAAAAACATTCAGTACTTC. Encoded protein: CASSYSLRGGAKNIQYF.